This T cell receptor beta chain originates from a study of response to subunit inactivated influenza vaccine. Findings and caveats of the study: Each seasonal influenza vaccination, the authors suggested, recruits few new T cells.

This CDR3 region has 14 residues. Trimming left V 2 bases short and J 10 bases short, with 12 bases between. Germline CDR1 is ENHRY and CDR2 is SYGVKD. TCRdb re-derived calls from the RT-PCR reads in MiXCR, one entry per CDR3 protein. This sample has around 850,000 distinct CDR3 sequences, with roughly 20% found just once. Comments on this clonotype: Its antigen is not known.

The chain recombines TRBV10-3 with TRBJ1-6; D unresolved. The sequenced sample was PBMCs from blood, obtained more than 4 days after vaccination. The TCR originated in a man aged 45-65 years who received an inactivated influenza vaccine. The CDR3 loop reads CAISENPGSSPLHF. In DNA form, the CDR3 reads TGTGCCATCAGTGAGAACCCGGGGTCATCACCCCTCCACTTT.